These T cell receptor beta chains were read from a single sample in a study of blood T cell repertoires in COVID-19. Libraries were prepared by immunoSEQ multiplex PCR; TCRdb keeps only in-frame clonotypes and omits some of them. This sample carries a few hundred thousand clones, approximately 89% of them seen once, and the ten largest clones take roughly 2%. The sequenced sample was PBMCs or T cells enriched from blood (not recorded which). These receptors came from a man aged 35-49 years in a cohort exposed to, infected with or recovered from COVID-19 (not recorded which). Each CDR3 is given with its conserved first and last residue. D genes are given only for firm matches. Size tells how often a clone was seen (once, few, many) or the class of an expanded clone, and some rows leave it out.

D	V	size	J	CDR3	DNA
TRBD2	TRBV7-2	.	TRBJ2-3	CASRPPGLAPTDTQYF	TGTGCCAGCAGACCTCCGGGACTAGCGCCGACAGATACGCAGTATTTT
TRBD2	TRBV18	.	TRBJ2-1	CASSPFPSGRTYNEQFF	TGTGCCAGCTCACCGTTCCCTAGCGGGAGAACCTACAATGAGCAGTTCTTC
.	TRBV6-6	.	TRBJ2-3	CASSYPDGASTDTQYF	TGTGCCAGCAGTTACCCAGACGGAGCTAGCACAGATACGCAGTATTTT
TRBD2	TRBV13	.	TRBJ2-3	CASSLAEGTSGSTDTQYF	TGTGCCAGCAGCTTAGCTGAGGGGACTAGCGGAAGCACAGATACGCAGTATTTT
TRBD1	TRBV2	.	TRBJ1-2	CASNGTGRGYTF	TGTGCCAGCAACGGGACAGGGCGCGGCTACACCTTC
.	TRBV11-2	.	TRBJ1-2	CASRPQALLGYTF	TGTGCCAGCAGGCCCCAGGCCCTCCTTGGCTACACCTTC
.	TRBV11-3	.	TRBJ2-1	CASSLGAGVHNEQFF	TGTGCCAGCAGCTTGGGGGCGGGAGTACACAATGAGCAGTTCTTC
TRBD1	TRBV19	few	TRBJ1-5	CASSAGAGQGLQPQHF	TGTGCCAGTAGTGCTGGGGCGGGACAGGGACTTCAGCCCCAGCATTTT
TRBD1	TRBV3-1/TRBV3-2	.	TRBJ2-7	CASSQEQGRASYEQYF	TGTGCCAGCAGCCAAGAACAGGGGCGGGCCTCCTACGAGCAGTACTTC
.	TRBV5-4	.	TRBJ2-1	CASASGYSGVSEQFF	TGTGCCAGCGCCAGCGGGTATAGCGGCGTGAGTGAGCAGTTCTTC
.	TRBV2	.	TRBJ1-4	CANGGDREKLFF	TGTGCCAATGGCGGGGATCGCGAAAAACTGTTTTTT
.	TRBV19	.	TRBJ1-1	CASRVTDSNTEAFF	TGTGCCAGTAGAGTGACAGATTCGAACACTGAAGCTTTCTTT
.	TRBV7-2	few	TRBJ1-5	CASSLVFGVNQPQHF	TGTGCCAGCAGCTTAGTATTCGGGGTAAATCAGCCCCAGCATTTT
TRBD2	TRBV15	.	TRBJ2-3	CATSQPRGLAGGTDTQYF	TGTGCCACCAGCCAACCAAGGGGACTAGCGGGCGGCACAGATACGCAGTATTTT
.	TRBV19	.	TRBJ1-4	CASSMPTGREKLFF	TGTGCCAGTAGTATGCCCACAGGACGAGAAAAACTGTTTTTT
.	TRBV27	.	TRBJ2-1	CASSFGREAYNEQFF	TGTGCCAGCAGTTTCGGGCGGGAAGCCTACAATGAGCAGTTCTTC
TRBD2	TRBV3-1/TRBV3-2	.	TRBJ2-1	CASSQDLARGWTSAYNEQFF	TGTGCCAGCAGCCAAGATTTGGCACGGGGTTGGACTAGCGCTTACAATGAGCAGTTCTTC
TRBD2	TRBV3-1/TRBV3-2	.	TRBJ2-1	CASSQGPGTRPHGEQFF	TGTGCCAGCAGCCAAGGGCCCGGGACTAGGCCCCATGGTGAGCAGTTCTTC